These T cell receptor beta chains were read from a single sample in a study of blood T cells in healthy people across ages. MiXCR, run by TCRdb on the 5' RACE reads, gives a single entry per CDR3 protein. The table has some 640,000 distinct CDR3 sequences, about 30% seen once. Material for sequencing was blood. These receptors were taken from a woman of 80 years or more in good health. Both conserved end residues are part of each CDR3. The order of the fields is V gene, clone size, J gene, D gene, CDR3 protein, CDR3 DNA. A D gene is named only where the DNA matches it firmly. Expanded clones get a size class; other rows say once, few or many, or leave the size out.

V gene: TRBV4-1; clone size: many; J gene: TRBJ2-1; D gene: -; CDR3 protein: CASSSGEGRGVYNEQFF; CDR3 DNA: TGCGCCAGCAGCTCAGGGGAGGGCAGGGGGGTCTACAATGAGCAGTTCTTC
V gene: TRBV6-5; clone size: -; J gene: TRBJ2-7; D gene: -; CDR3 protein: CASSYSVGTGAYEQYF; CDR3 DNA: TGTGCCAGCAGTTACTCTGTGGGCACTGGGGCGTACGAGCAGTACTTC
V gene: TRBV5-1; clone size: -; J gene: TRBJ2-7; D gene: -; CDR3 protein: CASSLDPGSDEQYF; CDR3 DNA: TGCGCCAGCAGCTTGGACCCGGGTTCTGACGAGCAGTACTTC
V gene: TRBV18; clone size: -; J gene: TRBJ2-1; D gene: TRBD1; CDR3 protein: CAGSPPGTGGRNEQFF; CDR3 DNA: TGTGCCGGCTCACCACCCGGGACAGGGGGACGGAATGAGCAGTTCTTC
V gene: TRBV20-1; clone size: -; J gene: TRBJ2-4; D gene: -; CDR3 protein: CSARDTGHIRAYF; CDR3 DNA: TGCAGTGCTAGAGATACGGGCCACATAAGGGCGTACTTC
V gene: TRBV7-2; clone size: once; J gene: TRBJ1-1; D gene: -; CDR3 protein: CASSSRAPGAEAFF; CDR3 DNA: TGTGCCAGCAGCTCACGGGCCCCGGGGGCTGAAGCTTTCTTT
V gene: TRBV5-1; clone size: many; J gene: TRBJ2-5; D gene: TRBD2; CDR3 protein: CASSQASGGAVGTQYF; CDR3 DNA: TGCGCCAGCAGCCAGGCGAGCGGGGGAGCCGTAGGGACCCAGTACTTC
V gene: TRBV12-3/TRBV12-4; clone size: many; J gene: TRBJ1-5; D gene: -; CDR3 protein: CASSFSLNSNQPQHF; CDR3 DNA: TGTGCCAGCAGTTTCTCACTAAATAGCAATCAGCCCCAGCATTTT
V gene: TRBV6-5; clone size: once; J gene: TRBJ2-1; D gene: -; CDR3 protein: CASSNRVGNEQFF; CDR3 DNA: TGTGCCAGCAGTAACAGGGTTGGCAATGAGCAGTTCTTC
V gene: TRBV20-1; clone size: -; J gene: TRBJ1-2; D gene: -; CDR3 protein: CSARGPSYGYTF; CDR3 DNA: TGCAGTGCTAGAGGTCCCAGCTATGGCTACACCTTC
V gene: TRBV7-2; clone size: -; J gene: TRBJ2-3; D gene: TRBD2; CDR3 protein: CVSSLSPPRGGADTQYF; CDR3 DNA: TGTGTCAGCAGCTTAAGTCCCCCCCGGGGGGGCGCAGATACGCAGTATTTT
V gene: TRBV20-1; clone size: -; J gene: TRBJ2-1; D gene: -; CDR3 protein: CSASRQGVVAEQFF; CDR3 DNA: TGCAGTGCTAGTCGTCAGGGTGTCGTTGCTGAGCAGTTCTTC
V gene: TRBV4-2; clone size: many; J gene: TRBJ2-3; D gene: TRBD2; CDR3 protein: CASSQDPQGLAGFDTQYF; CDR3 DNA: TGTGCCAGCAGCCAAGATCCCCAGGGACTAGCGGGCTTTGATACGCAGTATTTT
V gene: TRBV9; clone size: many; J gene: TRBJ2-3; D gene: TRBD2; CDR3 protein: CASSVGLAGARTDTQYF; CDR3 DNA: TGTGCCAGCAGCGTAGGACTAGCGGGGGCCCGCACAGATACGCAGTATTTT
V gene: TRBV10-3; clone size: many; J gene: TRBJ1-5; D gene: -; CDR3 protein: CAISPVGAPTPQHF; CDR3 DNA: TGTGCCATCAGCCCGGTGGGGGCCCCAACGCCCCAGCATTTT
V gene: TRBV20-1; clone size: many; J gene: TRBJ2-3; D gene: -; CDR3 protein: CSARDAGVSADTQYF; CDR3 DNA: TGCAGTGCTAGAGATGCTGGGGTGTCCGCAGATACGCAGTATTTT
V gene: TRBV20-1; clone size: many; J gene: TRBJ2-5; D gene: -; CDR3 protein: CSADLGDGETQYF; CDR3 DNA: TGCAGTGCTGATCTGGGTGACGGTGAGACCCAGTACTTC
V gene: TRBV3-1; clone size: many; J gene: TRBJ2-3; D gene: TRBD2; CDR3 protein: CASSQLADPTDTQYF; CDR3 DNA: TGTGCCAGCAGCCAACTAGCGGACCCCACAGATACGCAGTATTTT
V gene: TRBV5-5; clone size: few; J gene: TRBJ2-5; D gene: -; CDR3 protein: CASSLLSLQGWRETQYF; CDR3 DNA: TGTGCCAGCAGCTTGTTAAGTCTCCAGGGCTGGCGGGAGACCCAGTACTTC
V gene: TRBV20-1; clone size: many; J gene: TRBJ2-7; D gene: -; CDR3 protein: CSARVTYEQYF; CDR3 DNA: TGCAGTGCTAGGGTTACCTACGAGCAGTACTTC
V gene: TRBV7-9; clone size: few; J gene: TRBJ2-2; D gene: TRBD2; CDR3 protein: CASSPKTSGGPKNTGELFF; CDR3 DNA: TGTGCCAGCAGCCCAAAAACTAGCGGGGGGCCCAAGAACACCGGGGAGCTGTTTTTT
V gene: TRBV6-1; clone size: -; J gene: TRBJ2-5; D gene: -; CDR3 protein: CASSTGRGEETQYF; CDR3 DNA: TGCGCCAGCAGTACGGGACGGGGAGAGGAGACCCAGTACTTC
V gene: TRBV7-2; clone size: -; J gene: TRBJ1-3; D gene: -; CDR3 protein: CASSWGAGYQEYTIYF; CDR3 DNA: TGTGCCAGCAGCTGGGGTGCAGGGTATCAAGAGTACACCATATATTTT
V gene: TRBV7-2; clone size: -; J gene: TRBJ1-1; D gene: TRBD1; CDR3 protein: CASSSQGAYTEAFF; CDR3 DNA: TGTGCCAGCAGCTCGCAGGGGGCGTACACTGAAGCTTTCTTT
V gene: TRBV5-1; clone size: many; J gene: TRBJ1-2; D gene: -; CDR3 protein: CASSSPGTDYGYTF; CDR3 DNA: TGCGCCAGCAGCTCTCCGGGGACGGACTATGGCTACACCTTC
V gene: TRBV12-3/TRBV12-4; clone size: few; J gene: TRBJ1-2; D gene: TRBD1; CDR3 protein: CASSSHPGQGNYGYTF; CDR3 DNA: TGTGCCAGCAGTTCCCACCCGGGACAGGGGAACTATGGCTACACCTTC
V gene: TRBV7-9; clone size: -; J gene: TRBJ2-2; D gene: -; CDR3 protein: CASSTVPQGDTGELFF; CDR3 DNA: TGTGCCAGCAGCACCGTGCCCCAGGGAGACACCGGGGAGCTGTTTTTT
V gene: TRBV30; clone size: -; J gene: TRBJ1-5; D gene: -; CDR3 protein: CAWSGAGNQPQHF; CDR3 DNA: TGTGCCTGGAGTGGGGCAGGCAATCAGCCCCAGCATTTT
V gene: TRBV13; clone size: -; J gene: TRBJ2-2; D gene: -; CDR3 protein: CASSPRTYKYTGELFF; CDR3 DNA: TGTGCCAGCAGTCCCCGCACTTACAAGTACACCGGGGAGCTGTTTTTT
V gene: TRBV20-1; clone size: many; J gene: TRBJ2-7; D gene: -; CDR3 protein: CSARDPSGVFTYEQYF; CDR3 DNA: TGCAGTGCTAGAGATCCTTCAGGTGTTTTTACCTACGAGCAGTACTTC
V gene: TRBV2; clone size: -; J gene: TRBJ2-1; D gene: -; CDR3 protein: CAGTNRYDEQFF; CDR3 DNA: TGTGCCGGCACAAACAGGTACGATGAGCAGTTCTTC
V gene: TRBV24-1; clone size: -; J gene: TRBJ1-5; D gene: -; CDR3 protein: CATSDLRGEPQHF; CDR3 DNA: TGTGCCACCAGTGATTTGCGAGGGGAGCCCCAGCATTTT
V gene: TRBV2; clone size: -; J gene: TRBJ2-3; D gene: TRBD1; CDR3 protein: CASSEGAGTGEDTQYF; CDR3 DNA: TGTGCCAGCAGTGAAGGGGCCGGGACAGGAGAAGATACGCAGTATTTT
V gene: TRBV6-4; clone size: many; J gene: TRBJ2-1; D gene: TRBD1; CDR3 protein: CASSDSTGREREQFF; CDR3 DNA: TGTGCCAGCAGTGACTCGACAGGGAGAGAGAGAGAGCAGTTCTTC
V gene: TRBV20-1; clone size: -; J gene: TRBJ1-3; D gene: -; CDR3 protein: CSASLGGPGNTIYF; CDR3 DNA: TGCAGTGCTAGTCTGGGGGGGCCCGGAAACACCATATATTTT
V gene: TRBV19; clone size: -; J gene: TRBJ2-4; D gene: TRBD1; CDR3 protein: CASSSTGGRNIQYF; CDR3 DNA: TGTGCCAGTAGCTCGACAGGGGGCAGAAACATTCAGTACTTC
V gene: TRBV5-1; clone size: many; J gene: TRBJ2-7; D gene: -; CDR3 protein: CASSFIQGSGYEQYF; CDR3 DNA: TGCGCCAGCAGCTTTATACAGGGATCCGGCTACGAGCAGTACTTC
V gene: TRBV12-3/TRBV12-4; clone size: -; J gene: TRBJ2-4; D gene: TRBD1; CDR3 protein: CASSARQGLAKNIQYF; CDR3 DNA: TGTGCCAGCAGTGCTCGACAGGGGTTAGCCAAAAACATTCAGTACTTC
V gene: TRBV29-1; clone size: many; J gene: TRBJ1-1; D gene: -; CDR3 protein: CSVVFRVAYTEAFF; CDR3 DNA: TGCAGCGTTGTCTTTCGGGTAGCTTACACTGAAGCTTTCTTT
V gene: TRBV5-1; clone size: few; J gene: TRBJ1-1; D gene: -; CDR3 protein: CASSPTLAMNTEAFF; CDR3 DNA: TGCGCCAGCAGTCCGACACTAGCCATGAACACTGAAGCTTTCTTT
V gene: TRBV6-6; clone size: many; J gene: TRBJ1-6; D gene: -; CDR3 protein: CASSYSQGRSPLHF; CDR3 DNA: TGTGCCAGCAGTTACTCTCAGGGCAGGTCACCCCTCCACTTT